This TCR beta chain came from a study of blood T cell repertoires in COVID-19 (dated by TCRdb to 2020 to 2022). Background for the entire study: The collaborator samples originated in the United States, Italy and Spain and spanned the acute and convalescent phases of COVID-19. The material from the prospective study consisted of cDNA or gDNA derived from T cells, B-cell-depleted T cells, or PBMCs. Deeply sampled blood TCRbeta repertoires from subjects exposed to, actively infected with, or recovered from COVID-19 were included in the dataset. The repertoires were made available in a free public database intended to serve as a resource for research on the immune response to SARS-CoV-2. The samples were drawn from two sources: the first 160 participants of the ongoing ImmuneRACE study, and about 1,300 subjects contributed by 6 global collaborators. The sample metadata nearly always contained a de-identified subject ID, COVID-19 status, age in years and sex. Where HLA class I and class II types were available, the types were taken from metadata supplied by the sample provider, not from assay-based typing.

TCRbeta CDR3 regions were amplified from genomic DNA using the immunoSEQ Assay, a bias-controlled multiplex PCR. In the authors' own workflow: The number of nucleated cells in each sample was estimated by amplification of reference gene primers within the assay. To quantify the absolute abundance of each unique TCRbeta CDR3 rearrangement, sequence reads were collapsed and filtered. For each sample, productive Simpson clonality was calculated as the square root of Simpson's diversity index over productive rearrangements. TCRdb took this table from immuneACCESS and kept in-frame rearrangements with V and J called. Such tables lack part of the clones; where checked against another copy, unresolved V genes explain under half of the gap, and the rest is unexplained. Clone size and the V and J calls come from that table; the DNA yielded D and trimming. The sample has about 240,000 clones on record, 82% of them singletons. The ten largest make up around 12% of the sample.

The paper as a whole reports these results and caveats: How much clinical and demographic metadata was included differed by source and by participant, and the metadata was provided uncurated.

Whole blood was collected in K2EDTA tubes by collaborating institutions according to the institutions' own protocols. Collaborator samples were shipped for TCRbeta analysis as frozen whole blood, isolated PBMCs, or DNA extracted from either sample type. Turning to this clone: Its antigen is unknown. No quality values exist for individual bases; no much larger clone is one base distant.

This sequence originates from a woman aged 60 to 75 with active or convalescent COVID-19. Sequenced sample: peripheral blood.

This receptor has the CDR3 CASTQRDIPGTSETQYF. The bases read TGTGCCAGTACCCAGAGGGACATACCTGGCACTTCAGAGACCCAGTACTTC. Recombination connected TRBV19 to TRBJ2-5; TRBD1 might be the D gene, on 6 matching bases. A distance of 25 bases separates the germline ends of V and J, which lose 7 bases and 4 bases respectively. The germline V gene encodes CDR1 LNHDA and CDR2 SQIVND (reference sequence). Taken from cysteine to phenylalanine, the CDR3 has 17 residues. Only the CDR3 DNA stays, 51 bases, in frame from base 1. When the CDR3 is completed using the reference TRBV19 and TRBJ2-5 genes on either side, the full variable domain is DGGITQSPKYLFRKEGQNVTLSCEQNLNHDAMYWYRQDPGQGLRLIYYSQIVNDFQKGDIAEGYSVSREKKESFPLTVTSAQKNPTAFYLCASTQRDIPGTSETQYFGPGTRLLVL.